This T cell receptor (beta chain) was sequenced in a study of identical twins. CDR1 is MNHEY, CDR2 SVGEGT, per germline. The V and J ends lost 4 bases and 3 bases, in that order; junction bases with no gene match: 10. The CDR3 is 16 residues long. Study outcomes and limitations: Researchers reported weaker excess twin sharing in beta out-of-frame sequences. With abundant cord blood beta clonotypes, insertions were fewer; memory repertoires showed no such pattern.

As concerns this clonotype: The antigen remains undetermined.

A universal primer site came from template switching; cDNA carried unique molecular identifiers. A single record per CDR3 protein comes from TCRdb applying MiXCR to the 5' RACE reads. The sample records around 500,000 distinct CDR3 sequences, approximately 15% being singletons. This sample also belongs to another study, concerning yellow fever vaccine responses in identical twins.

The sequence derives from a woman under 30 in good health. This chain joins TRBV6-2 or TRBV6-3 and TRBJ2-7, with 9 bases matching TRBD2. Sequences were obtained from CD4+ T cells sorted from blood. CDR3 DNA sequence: TGTGCCAGCAGTTCCCATAGCGGGGGAGCCTACTACGAGCAGTACTTC. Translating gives CASSSHSGGAYYEQYF.